The 2 T cell receptor beta chains below all came from one sample that was sequenced in a study of control samples from healthy donors and cancer patients. The data were produced by immunoSEQ multiplex PCR, yet TCRdb's version contains in-frame clones alone and is incomplete. The profile shows around 82,000 clones, approximately 87% of them singletons. Sequencing was done on a sample of blood. Every receptor here comes from a man aged 50 to 59 in good health.

CDR3 sequence (DNA): TGCGCCAGCAGTGAGGGGGGGGACAGTCTACGAGGGCAGTACTTC. This encodes CASSEGGDSLRGQYF. V usage is TRBV10-1 and J usage is TRBJ2-7, with D tentatively TRBD1 or TRBD2 (7 bases each). Trimming stripped 2 bases from V and 9 bases from J, with 20 bases between. The germline V gene encodes CDR1 WNHNN and CDR2 SYGVQD (reference sequence). This CDR3 comprises 15 residues.

The rearrangement joins TRBV24-1 to TRBJ2-1; possible D gene TRBD2, 6 bases. Deletions cut 0 bases from V and 3 bases from J, with 11 bases between. The CDR3 loop spans 16 amino acids. Looked up from germline, CDR1 is KGHDR and CDR2 is SFDVKD. CDR3: CATSDLSSGSYNEQFF. The DNA for the CDR3 is TGTGCCACCAGTGATTTGTCTTCCGGGAGCTACAATGAGCAGTTCTTC.